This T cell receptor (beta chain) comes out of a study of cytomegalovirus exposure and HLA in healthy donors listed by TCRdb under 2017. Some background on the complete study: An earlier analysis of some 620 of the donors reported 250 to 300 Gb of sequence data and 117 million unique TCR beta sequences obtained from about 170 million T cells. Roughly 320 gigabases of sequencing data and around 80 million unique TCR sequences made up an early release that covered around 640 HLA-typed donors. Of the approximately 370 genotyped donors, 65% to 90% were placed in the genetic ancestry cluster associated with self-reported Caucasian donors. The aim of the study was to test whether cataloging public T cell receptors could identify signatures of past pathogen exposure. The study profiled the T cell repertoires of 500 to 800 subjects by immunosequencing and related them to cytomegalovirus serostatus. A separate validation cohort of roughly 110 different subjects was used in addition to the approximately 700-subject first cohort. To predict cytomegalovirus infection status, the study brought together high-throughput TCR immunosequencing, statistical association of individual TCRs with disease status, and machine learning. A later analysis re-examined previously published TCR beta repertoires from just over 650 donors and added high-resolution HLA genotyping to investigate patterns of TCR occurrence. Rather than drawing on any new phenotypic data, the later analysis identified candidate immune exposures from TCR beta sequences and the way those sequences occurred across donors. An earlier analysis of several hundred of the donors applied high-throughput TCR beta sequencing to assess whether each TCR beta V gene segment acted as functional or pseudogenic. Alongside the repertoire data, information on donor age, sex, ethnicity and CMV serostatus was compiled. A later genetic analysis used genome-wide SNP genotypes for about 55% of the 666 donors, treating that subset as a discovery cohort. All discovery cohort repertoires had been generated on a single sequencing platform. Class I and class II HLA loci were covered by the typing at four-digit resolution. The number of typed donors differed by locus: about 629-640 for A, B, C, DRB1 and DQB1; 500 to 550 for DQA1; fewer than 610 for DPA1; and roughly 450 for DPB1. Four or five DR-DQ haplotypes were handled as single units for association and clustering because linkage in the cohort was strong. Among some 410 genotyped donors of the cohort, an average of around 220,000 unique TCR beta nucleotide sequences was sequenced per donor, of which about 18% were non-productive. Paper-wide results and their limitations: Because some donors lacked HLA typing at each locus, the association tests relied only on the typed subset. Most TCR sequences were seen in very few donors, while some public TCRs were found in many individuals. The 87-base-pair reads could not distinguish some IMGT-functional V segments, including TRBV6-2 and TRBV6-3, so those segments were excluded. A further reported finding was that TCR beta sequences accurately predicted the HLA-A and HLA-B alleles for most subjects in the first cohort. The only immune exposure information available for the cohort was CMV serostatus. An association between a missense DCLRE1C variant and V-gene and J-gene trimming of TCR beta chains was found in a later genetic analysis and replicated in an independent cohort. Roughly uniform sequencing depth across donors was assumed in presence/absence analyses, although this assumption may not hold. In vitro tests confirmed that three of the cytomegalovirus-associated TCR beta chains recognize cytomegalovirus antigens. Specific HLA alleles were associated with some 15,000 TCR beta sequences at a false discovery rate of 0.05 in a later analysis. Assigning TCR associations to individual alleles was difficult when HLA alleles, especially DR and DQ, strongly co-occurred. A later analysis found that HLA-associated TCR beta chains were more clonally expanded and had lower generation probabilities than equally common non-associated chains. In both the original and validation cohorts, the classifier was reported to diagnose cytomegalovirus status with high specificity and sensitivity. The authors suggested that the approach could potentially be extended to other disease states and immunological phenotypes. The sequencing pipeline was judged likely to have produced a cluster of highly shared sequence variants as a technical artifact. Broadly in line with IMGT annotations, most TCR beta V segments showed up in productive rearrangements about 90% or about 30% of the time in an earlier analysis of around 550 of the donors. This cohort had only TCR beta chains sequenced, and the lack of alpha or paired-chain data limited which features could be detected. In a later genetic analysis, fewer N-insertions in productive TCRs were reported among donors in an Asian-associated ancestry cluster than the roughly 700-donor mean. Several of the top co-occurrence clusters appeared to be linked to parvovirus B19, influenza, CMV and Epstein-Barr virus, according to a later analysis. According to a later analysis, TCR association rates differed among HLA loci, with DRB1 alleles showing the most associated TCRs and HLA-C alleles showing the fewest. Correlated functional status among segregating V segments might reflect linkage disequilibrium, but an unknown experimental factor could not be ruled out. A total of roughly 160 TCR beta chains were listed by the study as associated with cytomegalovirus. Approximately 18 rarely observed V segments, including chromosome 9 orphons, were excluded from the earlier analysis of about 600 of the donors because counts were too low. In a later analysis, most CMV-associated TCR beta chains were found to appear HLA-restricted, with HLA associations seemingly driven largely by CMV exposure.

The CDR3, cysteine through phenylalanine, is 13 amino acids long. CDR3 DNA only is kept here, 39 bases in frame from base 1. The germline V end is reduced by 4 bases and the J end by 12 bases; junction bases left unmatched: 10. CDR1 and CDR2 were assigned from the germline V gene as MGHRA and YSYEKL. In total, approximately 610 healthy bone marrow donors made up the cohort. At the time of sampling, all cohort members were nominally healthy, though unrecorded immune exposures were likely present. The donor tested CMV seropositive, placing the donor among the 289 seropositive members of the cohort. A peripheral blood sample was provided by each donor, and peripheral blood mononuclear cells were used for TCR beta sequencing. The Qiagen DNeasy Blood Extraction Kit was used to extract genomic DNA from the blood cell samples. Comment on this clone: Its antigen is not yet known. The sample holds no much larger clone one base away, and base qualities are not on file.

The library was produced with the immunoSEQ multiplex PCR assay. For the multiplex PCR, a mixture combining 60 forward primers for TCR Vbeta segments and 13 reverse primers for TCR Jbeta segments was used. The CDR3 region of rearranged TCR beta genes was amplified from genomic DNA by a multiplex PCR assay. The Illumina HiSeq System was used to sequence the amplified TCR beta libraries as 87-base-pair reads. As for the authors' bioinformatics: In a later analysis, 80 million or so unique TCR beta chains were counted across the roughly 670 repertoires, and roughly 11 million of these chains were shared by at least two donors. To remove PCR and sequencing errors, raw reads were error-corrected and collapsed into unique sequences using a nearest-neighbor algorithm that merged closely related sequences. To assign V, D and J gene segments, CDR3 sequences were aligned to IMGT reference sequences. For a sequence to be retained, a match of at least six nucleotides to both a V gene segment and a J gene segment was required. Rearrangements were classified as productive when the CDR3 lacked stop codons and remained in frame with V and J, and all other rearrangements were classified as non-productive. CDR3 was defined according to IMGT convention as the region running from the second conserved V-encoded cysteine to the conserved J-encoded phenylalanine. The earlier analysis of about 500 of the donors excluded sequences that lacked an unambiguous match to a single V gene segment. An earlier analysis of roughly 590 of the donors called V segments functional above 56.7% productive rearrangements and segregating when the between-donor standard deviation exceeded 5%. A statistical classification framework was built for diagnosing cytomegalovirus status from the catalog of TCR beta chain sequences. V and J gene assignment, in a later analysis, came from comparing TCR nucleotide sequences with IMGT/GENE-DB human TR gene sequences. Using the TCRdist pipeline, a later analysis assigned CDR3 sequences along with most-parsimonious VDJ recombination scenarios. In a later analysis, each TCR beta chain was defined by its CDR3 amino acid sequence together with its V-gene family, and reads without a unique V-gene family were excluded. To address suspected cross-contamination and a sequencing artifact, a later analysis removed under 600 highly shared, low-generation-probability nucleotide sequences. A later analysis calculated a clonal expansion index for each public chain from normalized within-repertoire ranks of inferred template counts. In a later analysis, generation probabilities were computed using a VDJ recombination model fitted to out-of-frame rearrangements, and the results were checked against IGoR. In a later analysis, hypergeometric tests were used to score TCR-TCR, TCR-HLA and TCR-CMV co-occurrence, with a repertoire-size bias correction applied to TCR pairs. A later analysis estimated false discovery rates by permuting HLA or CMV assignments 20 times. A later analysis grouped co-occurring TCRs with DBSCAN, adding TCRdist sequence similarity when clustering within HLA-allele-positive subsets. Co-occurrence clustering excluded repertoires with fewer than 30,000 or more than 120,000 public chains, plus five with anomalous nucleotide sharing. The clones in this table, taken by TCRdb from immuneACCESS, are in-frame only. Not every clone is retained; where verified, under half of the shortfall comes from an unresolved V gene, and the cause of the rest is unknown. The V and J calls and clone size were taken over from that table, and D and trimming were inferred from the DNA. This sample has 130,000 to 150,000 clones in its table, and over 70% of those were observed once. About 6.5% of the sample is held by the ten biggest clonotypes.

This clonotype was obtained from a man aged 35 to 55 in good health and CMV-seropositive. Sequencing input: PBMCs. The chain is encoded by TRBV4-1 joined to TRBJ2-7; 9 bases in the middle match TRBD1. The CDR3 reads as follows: CASSLQYGDRAYF. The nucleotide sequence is TGCGCCAGCAGCCTACAGTACGGGGACAGGGCGTACTTC.